The 11 T cell receptor beta chains given below trace back to one sample, sequenced in a study of blood T cell repertoires in COVID-19. The table came from immunoSEQ multiplex PCR; TCRdb's copy has only in-frame clones and leaves some out. The data contain around 220,000 clones, more than 75% of them singletons. The source material was PBMCs or T cells enriched from blood (not recorded which). These receptors originate from a middle-aged woman with acute COVID-19.

The chain employs TRBV5-5 and TRBJ2-6; no firm D call. Germline V gene sequence: CDR1 SGHKS, CDR2 YYEKEE (reference sequence). This CDR3 spans 17 amino acids. V lost 0 bases to trimming and J lost 0 bases, with 10 bases between them. CDR3 bases: TGTGCCAGCAGCTTGGTCCCCAGAGGCTCTGGGGCCAACGTCCTGACTTTC. This gives the protein CASSLVPRGSGANVLTF.

The chain carries TRBV5-1 and TRBJ1-1, with 10 bases fitting TRBD1. V dropped 2 bases and J dropped 1; count of bases not matched to a gene: 5. Germline CDR1 is SGHRS and CDR2 is YFSETQ. CDR3 length: 16 amino acids. In DNA form, the CDR3 reads TGCGCCAGCAGCTTTGGACAGGGGGGCGCGAACACTGAAGCTTTCTTT. Translation: CASSFGQGGANTEAFF.

CDR3 coding DNA: TGTGCCAGCAGCTTGGGACACACAGATACGCAGTATTTT. Its protein is CASSLGHTDTQYF. The chain couples TRBV7-6 to TRBJ2-3, with D perhaps matching TRBD1 (6 bases). CDR1 and CDR2 from the germline V gene are SGHVS and FNYEAQ. The germline V and J ends were trimmed by 3 bases and 2 bases, with 6 bases remaining between them. CDR3 length equals 13 residues.

The chain links TRBV3-1 (or the pseudogene TRBV3-2) to TRBJ2-4; D is possibly TRBD1 (7 bases). V was cut by 4 bases and J by 2 bases, with 15 bases left in between. Germline V gene data show CDR1 as LGHDT and CDR2 as YNNKEL (reference sequence). CDR3 size: 16 residues. CDR3 DNA: TGTGCCAGCAGCCGGGGGGCAGGGGGTACCAAAAACATTCAGTACTTC. As protein: CASSRGAGGTKNIQYF.

The chain joins TRBV5-4 to TRBJ1-3; a weak D match, TRBD1 (5 bases). This CDR3 comprises 15 residues. Trimming left V 0 bases short and J 4 bases short, with 11 bases between. Germline-derived CDR1 and CDR2 are SGHNT and YYREEE (reference sequence). CDR3 DNA sequence: TGTGCCAGCAGCTTGGGGCGGGGGAACGGAAACACCATATATTTT. Residues: CASSLGRGNGNTIYF.

The CDR3 protein is CASSGAGGGTGELFF. Written as DNA, the CDR3 is TGTGCCAGTAGTGGGGCCGGCGGGGGCACCGGGGAGCTGTTTTTT. V is TRBV19 and J is TRBJ2-2, with 7 nucleotides matching TRBD2. V lost 5 bases to trimming and J lost 4 bases; unmatched junction nucleotides: 7. Per the germline V gene, CDR1 is LNHDA and CDR2 is SQIVND (reference sequence). This CDR3 region has 15 residues.

The chain uses TRBV9 and TRBJ2-3, with 8 bases identical to TRBD2. Germline V gives CDR1 SGDLS, CDR2 YYNGEE. This CDR3 region has 17 residues. Trimming took 0 bases from V and 1 from J; bases not matched to a gene: 7. Here the CDR3 reads CASSVDNGRGGTDTQYF. CDR3 bases: TGTGCCAGCAGCGTAGATAATGGGCGGGGGGGCACAGATACGCAGTATTTT.

This clone has at least ten counts. The rearrangement joins TRBV7-9 to TRBJ1-2; 8 nucleotides line up with TRBD1. V was pared by 5 bases and J by 7 bases, with 3 bases of the junction left unmatched. Germline CDR1 SEHNR, CDR2 FQNEAQ (reference sequence). This CDR3 spans 12 amino acids. As DNA, the CDR3 is TGTGCCAGCAGCCCAGGGGGCACTGGCTACACCTTC. Amino acid sequence: CASSPGGTGYTF.

The V call is TRBV6-5, the J call TRBJ1-5; D call uncertain. The germline CDR1 and CDR2 sequences are MNHEY and SVGAGI. CDR3 length: 14 amino acids. Trimming shortened V by 6 bases and J by 0 bases, and 9 bases separated the two germline ends. CDR3 sequence reads: CASRPGYSNQPQHF. CDR3 nucleotides: TGTGCCAGCAGGCCCGGGTATAGCAATCAGCCCCAGCATTTT.

The V call is TRBV30, the J call TRBJ1-6, with D possibly matching TRBD1 (5 bases). This CDR3 comprises 15 residues. The V and J ends lost 7 bases and 1 base respectively, with 14 bases between them. The germline CDR1 and CDR2 sequences are GTSNPN and SVGIG (reference sequence). The CDR3 loop reads CASRLRGSYNSPLHF. The CDR3 DNA is TGTGCCTCCCGCCTGCGGGGGTCCTATAATTCACCCCTCCACTTT. The complete variable domain, with remaining parts taken from reference TRBV30 and TRBJ1-6, reads SQTIHQWPATLVQPVGSPLSLECTVEGTSNPNLYWYRQAAGRGLQLLFYSVGIGQISSEVPQNLSASRPQDRQFILSSKKLLLSDSGFYLCASRLRGSYNSPLHFGNGTRLTVT.

This chain joins TRBV6-5 and TRBJ1-1; D gene ambiguous. Trimming removed 0 bases at V and 0 bases at J, with 8 bases between. The CDR3 totals 15 residues. Per germline, CDR1 MNHEY and CDR2 SVGAGI. CDR3: CASSYSWAVNTEAFF. DNA of the CDR3: TGTGCCAGCAGTTACTCTTGGGCAGTGAACACTGAAGCTTTCTTT.